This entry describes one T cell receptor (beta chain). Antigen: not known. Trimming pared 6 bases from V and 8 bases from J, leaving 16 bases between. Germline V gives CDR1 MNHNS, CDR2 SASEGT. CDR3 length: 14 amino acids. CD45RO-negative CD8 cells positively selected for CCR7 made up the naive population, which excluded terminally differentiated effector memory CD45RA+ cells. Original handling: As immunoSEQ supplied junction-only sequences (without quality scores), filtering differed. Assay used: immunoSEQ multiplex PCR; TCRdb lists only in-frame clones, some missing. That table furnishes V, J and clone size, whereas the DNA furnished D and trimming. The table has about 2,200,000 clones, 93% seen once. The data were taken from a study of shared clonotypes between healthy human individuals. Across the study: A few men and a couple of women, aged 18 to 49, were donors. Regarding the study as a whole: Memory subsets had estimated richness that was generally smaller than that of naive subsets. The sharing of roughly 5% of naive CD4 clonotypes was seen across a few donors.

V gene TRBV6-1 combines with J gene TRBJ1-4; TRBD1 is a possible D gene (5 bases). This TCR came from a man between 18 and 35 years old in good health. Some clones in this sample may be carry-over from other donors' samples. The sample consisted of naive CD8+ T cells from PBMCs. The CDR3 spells CASRVSGTAEKLFF. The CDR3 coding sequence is TGTGCCAGCAGAGTGTCGGGGACGGCAGAAAAACTGTTTTTT.